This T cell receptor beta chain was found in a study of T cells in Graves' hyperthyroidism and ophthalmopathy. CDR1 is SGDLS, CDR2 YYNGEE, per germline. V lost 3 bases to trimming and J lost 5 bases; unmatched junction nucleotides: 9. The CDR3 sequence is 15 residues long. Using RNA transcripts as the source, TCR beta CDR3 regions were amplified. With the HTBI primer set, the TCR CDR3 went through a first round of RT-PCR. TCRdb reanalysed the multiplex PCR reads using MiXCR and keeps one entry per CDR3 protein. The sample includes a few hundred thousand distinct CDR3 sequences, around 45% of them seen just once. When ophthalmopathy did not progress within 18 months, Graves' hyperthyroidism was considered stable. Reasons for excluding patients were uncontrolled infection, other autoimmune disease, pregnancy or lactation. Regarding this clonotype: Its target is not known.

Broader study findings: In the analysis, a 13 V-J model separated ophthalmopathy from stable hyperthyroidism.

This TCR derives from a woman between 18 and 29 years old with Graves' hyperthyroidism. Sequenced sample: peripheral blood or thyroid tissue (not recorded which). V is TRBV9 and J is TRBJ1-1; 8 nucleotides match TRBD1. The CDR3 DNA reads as TGTGCCAGCAGCGCCAGGGGGCTGGGAAGGACTGAAGCTTTCTTT. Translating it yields CASSARGLGRTEAFF.